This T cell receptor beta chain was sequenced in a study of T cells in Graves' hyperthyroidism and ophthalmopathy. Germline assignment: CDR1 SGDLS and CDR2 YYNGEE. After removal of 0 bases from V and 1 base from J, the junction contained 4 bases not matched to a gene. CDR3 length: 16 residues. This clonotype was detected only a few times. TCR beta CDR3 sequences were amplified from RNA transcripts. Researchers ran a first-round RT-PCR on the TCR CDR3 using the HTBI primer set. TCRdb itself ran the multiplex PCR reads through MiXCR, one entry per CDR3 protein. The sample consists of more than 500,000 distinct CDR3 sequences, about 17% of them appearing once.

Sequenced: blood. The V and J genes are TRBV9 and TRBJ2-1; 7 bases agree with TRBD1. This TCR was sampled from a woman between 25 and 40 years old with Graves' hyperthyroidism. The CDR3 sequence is CASSVDFRGSYNEQFF. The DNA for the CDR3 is TGTGCCAGCAGCGTAGATTTCAGGGGGTCCTACAATGAGCAGTTCTTC.